This T cell receptor beta chain was documented in a study of T-cell reconstitution after alpha-beta-depleted transplantation in children. Study-level findings and limits: The main origin of T-cell counts and diversity one year after transplant was newly produced T cells. By about two months after transplant, alpha-beta T cells reportedly arose from several hundred graft clones that had expanded. Recipient T cells and thymic progenitors that survived gave rise to the high TCRbeta diversity observed at day 60 in some patients.

The length of the CDR3 is 14 residues. With 4 bases removed from V and 1 base from J, the gap between germline ends came to 8 bases. Germline V lookup: CDR1 MDHEN, CDR2 SYDVKM. Of note for this clonotype: As yet, its antigen is unknown.

Preparation of the TCRbeta library was carried out with unique molecular identifiers. TCRdb itself ran the PCR reads through MiXCR, one entry per CDR3 protein. The table has about 200,000 distinct CDR3 sequences, roughly 7.1% seen once. The rearrangement uses TRBV28 and TRBJ1-3, with D possibly TRBD1 on 5 matching bases. The sample in question was PBMCs, obtained before TCRalphabeta/CD19-depleted stem cell transplant. The TCR comes from a boy between 2 and 10 years old with acute lymphoblastic leukemia, due to receive a stem cell transplant. The CDR3 DNA reads TGTGCCAGCAGTTCCTCAGGGTCTGGAAACACCATATATTTT. Protein sequence: CASSSSGSGNTIYF.